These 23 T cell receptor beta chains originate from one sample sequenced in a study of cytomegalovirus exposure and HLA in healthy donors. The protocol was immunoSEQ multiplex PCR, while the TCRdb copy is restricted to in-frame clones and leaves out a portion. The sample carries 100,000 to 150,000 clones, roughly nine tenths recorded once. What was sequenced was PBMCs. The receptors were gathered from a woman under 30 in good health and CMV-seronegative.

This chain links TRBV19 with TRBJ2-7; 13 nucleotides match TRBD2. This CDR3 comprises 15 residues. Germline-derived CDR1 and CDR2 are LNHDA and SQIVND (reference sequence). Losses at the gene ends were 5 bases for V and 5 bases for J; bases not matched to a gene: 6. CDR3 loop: CASSVGLAGADEQYF. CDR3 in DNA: TGTGCCAGTAGTGTCGGACTAGCGGGAGCAGACGAGCAGTACTTC.

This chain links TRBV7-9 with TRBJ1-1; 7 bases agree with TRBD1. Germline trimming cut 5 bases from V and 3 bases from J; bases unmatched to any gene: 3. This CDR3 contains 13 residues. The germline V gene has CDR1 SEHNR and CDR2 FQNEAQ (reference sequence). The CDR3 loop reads CASSQDRDTEAFF. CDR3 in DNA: TGTGCCAGCAGCCAAGACAGGGACACTGAAGCTTTCTTT. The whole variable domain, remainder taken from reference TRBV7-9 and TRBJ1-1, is DTGVSQNPRHKITKRGQNVTFRCDPISEHNRLYWYRQTLGQGPEFLTYFQNEAQLEKSRLLSDRFSAERPKGSFSTLEIQRTEQGDSAMYLCASSQDRDTEAFFGQGTRLTVV.

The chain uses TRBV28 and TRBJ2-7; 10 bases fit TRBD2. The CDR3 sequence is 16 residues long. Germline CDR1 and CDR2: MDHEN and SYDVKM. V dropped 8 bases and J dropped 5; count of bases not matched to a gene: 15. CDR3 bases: TGTGCCAGCGGCTATTTTCGTCAGCGGGGGGGAGACGAGCAGTACGTC. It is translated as CASGYFRQRGGDEQYV.

The CDR3 DNA follows: TGTGCCAGCAGCTCGGGAGAGGGGACCTCCTACGAGCAGTACTTC. This codes for CASSSGEGTSYEQYF. The genes are TRBV27 and TRBJ2-7; D might be TRBD2 (6 bases). Germline V gene sequence: CDR1 MNHEY, CDR2 SMNVEV (reference sequence). This CDR3 comprises 15 residues. The ends were cut back, 6 bases at V and 0 bases at J, with 15 bases in the middle.

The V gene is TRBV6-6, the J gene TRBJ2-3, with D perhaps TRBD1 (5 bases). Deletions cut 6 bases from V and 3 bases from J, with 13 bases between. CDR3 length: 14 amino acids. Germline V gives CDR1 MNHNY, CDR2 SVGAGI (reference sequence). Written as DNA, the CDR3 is TGTGCCAGCAGAGCAGGGTCATTGACAGATACGCAGTATTTT. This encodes CASRAGSLTDTQYF.

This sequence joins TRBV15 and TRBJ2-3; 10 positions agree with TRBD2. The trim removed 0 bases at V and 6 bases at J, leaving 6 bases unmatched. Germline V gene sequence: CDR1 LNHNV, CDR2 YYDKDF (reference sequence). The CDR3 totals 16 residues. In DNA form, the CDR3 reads TGTGCCACCAGCAGAGATACTAGCGGGAATCAGGATACGCAGTATTTT. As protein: CATSRDTSGNQDTQYF.

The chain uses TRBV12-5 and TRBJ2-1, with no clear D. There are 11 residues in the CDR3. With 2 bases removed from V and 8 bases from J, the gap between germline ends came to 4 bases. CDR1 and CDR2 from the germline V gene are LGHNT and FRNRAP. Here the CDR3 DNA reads TGTGCTAGTGGTTTGTTCGATGAGCAGTTCTTC. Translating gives CASGLFDEQFF.

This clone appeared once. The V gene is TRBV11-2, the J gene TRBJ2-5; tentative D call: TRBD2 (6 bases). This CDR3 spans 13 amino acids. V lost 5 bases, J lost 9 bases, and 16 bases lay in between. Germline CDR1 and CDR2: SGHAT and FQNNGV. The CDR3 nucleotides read TGTGCCAGCAGCCCCACCGGAGGGCAGGCCCAGTACTTC. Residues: CASSPTGGQAQYF.

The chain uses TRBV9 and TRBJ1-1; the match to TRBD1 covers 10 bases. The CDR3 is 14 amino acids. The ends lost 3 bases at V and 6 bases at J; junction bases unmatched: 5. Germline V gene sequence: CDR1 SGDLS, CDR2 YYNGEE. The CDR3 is CASSGAGTGAEAFF. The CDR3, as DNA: TGTGCCAGCAGCGGTGCCGGGACAGGGGCTGAAGCTTTCTTT.

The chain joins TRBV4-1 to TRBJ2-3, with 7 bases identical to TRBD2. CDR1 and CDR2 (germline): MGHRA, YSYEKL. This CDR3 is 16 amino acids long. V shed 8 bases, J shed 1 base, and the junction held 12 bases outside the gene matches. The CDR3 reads CASGLGAQGGTDTQYF. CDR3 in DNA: TGCGCCAGCGGACTAGGGGCCCAGGGAGGCACAGATACGCAGTATTTT.

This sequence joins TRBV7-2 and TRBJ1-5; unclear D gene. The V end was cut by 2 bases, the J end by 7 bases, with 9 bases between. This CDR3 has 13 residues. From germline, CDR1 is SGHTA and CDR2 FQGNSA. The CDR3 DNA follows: TGTGCCAGCAGCTTAAACCCGGTCCAGCCCCAGCATTTT. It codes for CASSLNPVQPQHF.

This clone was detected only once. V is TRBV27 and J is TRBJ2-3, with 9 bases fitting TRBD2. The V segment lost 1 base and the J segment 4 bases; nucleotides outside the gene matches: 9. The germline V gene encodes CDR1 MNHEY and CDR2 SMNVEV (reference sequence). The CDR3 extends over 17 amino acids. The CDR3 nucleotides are TGTGCCAGCAGTTTATGGGTTTCAGCGGGAGGCCCAGATACGCAGTATTTT. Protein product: CASSLWVSAGGPDTQYF.

CDR3 residues: CASSPSTWNTEAFF. For the CDR3, the DNA is TGTGCCAGCAGCCCGTCCACATGGAACACTGAAGCTTTCTTT. The gene calls are TRBV7-8 and TRBJ1-1, with no clear D. Trimming cost V 5 bases and J 1 base, with 11 bases left between them. The germline V gene encodes CDR1 SGHVS and CDR2 FQNEAQ. The length of the CDR3 is 14 residues. Supplemented by reference TRBV7-8 and TRBJ1-1, the full variable domain reads GAGVSQSPRYKVAKRGQDVALRCDPISGHVSLFWYQQALGQGPEFLTYFQNEAQLDKSGLPSDRFFAERPEGSVSTLKIQRTQQEDSAVYLCASSPSTWNTEAFFGQGTRLTVV.

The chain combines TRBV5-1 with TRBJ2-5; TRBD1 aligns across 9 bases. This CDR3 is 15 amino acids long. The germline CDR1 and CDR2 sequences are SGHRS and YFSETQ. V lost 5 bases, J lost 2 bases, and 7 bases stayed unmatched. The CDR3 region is CASSQGQGLQETQYF. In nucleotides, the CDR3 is TGCGCCAGCAGTCAGGGACAGGGTTTACAAGAGACCCAGTACTTC.

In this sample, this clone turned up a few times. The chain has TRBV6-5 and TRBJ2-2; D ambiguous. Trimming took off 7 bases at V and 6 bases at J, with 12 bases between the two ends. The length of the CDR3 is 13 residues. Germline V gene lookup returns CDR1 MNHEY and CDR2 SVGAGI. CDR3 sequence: CASKRGSAGELFF. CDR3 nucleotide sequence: TGTGCCAGCAAACGTGGTTCGGCCGGGGAGCTGTTTTTT.

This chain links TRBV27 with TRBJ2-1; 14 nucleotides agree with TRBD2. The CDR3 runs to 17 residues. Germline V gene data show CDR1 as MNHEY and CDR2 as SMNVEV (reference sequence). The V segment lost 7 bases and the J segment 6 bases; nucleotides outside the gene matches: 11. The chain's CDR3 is CASTNKTSGRGGNEQFF. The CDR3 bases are TGTGCCAGCACCAATAAGACTAGCGGGAGGGGTGGCAATGAGCAGTTCTTC.

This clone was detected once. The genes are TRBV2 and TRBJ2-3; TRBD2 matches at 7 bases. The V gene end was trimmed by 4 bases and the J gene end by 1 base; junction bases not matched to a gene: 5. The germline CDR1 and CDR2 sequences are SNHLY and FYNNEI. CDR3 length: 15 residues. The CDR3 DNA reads TGTGCCAGCAGTGCCCGGGGGGATGGCACAGATACGCAGTATTTT. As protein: CASSARGDGTDTQYF. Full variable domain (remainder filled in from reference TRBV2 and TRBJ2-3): EPEVTQTPSHQVTQMGQEVILRCVPISNHLYFYWYRQILGQKVEFLVSFYNNEISEKSEIFDDQFSVERPDGSNFTLKIRSTKLEDSAMYFCASSARGDGTDTQYFGPGTRLTVL.

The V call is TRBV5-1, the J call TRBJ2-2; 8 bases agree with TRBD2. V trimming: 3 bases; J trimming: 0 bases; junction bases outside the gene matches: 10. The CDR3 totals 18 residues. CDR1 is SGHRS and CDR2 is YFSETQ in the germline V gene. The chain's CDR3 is CASSSYLRTSTNTGELFF. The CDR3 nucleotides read TGCGCCAGCAGCTCATACCTTCGGACTAGCACGAACACCGGGGAGCTGTTTTTT. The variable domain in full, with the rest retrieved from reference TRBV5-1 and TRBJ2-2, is KAGVTQTPRYLIKTRGQQVTLSCSPISGHRSVSWYQQTPGQGLQFLFEYFSETQRNKGNFPGRFSGRQFSNSRSEMNVSTLELGDSALYLCASSSYLRTSTNTGELFFGEGSRLTVL.

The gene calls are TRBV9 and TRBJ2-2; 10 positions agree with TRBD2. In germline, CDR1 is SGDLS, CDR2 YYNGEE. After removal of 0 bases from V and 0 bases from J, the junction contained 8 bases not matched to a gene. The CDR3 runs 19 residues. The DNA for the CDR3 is TGTGCCAGCAGCGTAGAGGTCGAGACTAGCGGGCCGAACACCGGGGAGCTGTTTTTT. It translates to CASSVEVETSGPNTGELFF.

In DNA, the CDR3 is TGCGCCAGCAGCCCTGAACCGGGACTATCTCCTGAGCAGTTCTTC. It codes for CASSPEPGLSPEQFF. This sequence joins TRBV5-1 and TRBJ2-1, with 7 bases identical to TRBD2. The CDR3 totals 15 residues. Germline V gene data show CDR1 as SGHRS and CDR2 as YFSETQ. V trimming: 4 bases; J trimming: 9 bases; junction bases outside the gene matches: 13.

CDR3 residues: CASEASSGNTIYF. Here the CDR3 DNA reads TGTGCCAGTGAGGCTAGCTCTGGAAACACCATATATTTT. V and J are TRBV19 and TRBJ1-3; D is unclear. Deletions cut 8 bases from V and 0 bases from J, with 8 bases between. The CDR3 is 13 residues long. Looked up from germline, CDR1 is LNHDA and CDR2 is SQIVND (reference sequence).

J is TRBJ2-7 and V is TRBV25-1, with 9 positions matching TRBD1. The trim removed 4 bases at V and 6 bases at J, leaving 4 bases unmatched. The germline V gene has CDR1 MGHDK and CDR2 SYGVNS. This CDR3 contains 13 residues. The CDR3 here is CASSAGTGTEQYV. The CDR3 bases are TGTGCCAGCAGTGCCGGGACAGGGACCGAGCAGTACGTC.

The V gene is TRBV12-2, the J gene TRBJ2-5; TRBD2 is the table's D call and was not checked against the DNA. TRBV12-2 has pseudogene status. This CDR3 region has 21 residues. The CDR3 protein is CASRPRWVGTSGPSFVETQYF. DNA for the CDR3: TGTGCAAGTCGCCCCCGATGGGTGGGGACTAGCGGGCCATCCTTTGTTGAGACCCAGTACTTC.